This T cell receptor (beta chain) was identified in a study of blood T cell repertoires in COVID-19. Study overall: The United States, Italy and Spain were the sources of the acute and convalescent COVID-19 samples. PBMCs, B-cell-depleted T cells, or T cells provided the cDNA or gDNA that made up the material.

Germline V CDR1 and CDR2: LNHDA, SQIVND (reference sequence). The CDR3 runs to 17 residues. Losses at the gene ends were 2 bases for V and 10 bases for J; bases not matched to a gene: 12. Original processing methods: Amplification with reference gene primers provided the estimates of nucleated cell counts. TCRdb's table, derived via immunoSEQ multiplex PCR, lists solely in-frame clones and lacks some. V and J calls and clone size are as listed in that table; D and trimming were resolved from the DNA. The top ten clones hold roughly 1.2% of a sample with some 150,000 clones, more than 75% of them seen once. The sample holds one count of this clone.

This clonotype was sampled from a woman aged 25 to 45 with acute COVID-19. The chain employs TRBV19 and TRBJ1-6, with 9 bases aligning to TRBD1. Sequenced sample: PBMCs or T cells enriched from blood (not recorded which). In DNA form, the CDR3 reads TGTGCCAGTAGTATACCCCGGACAGGGGTTATCGGATCACCCCTCCACTTT. This gives the protein CASSIPRTGVIGSPLHF.